This T cell receptor (beta chain) was observed in a study of blood T cell repertoires in COVID-19. Study-wide background: Spain, Italy and the United States supplied samples that represented acute and convalescent COVID-19. The analysed material was cDNA or gDNA that came from T cells, B-cell-depleted T cells, or PBMCs.

Original handling: Quantification of nucleated cells was approximated via reference gene primer amplification. TCRdb keeps only in-frame clones here, not all; method: immunoSEQ multiplex PCR. Clonal size and the V and J genes are those of that table, whereas D and trimming came from the DNA. This sample has 150,000 to 200,000 clones, with about 87% found just once. Sample: peripheral blood. This receptor was taken from a man aged 18 to 29 with active or convalescent COVID-19.

CDR3 in DNA: TGTGCCAGCCCGCGGAGAGGGAACACTGAAGCTTTCTTT. It yields the protein CASPRRGNTEAFF. The chain carries TRBV6-5 and TRBJ1-1; D remains ambiguous. Trimming stripped 8 bases from V and 1 base from J, with 11 bases between. Germline loops: CDR1 MNHEY, CDR2 SVGAGI. The CDR3 extends over 13 amino acids.